This T cell receptor (beta chain) was obtained from a study of shared clonotypes between healthy human individuals. The study, taken as a whole, reports: Memory subsets had estimated richness that was generally smaller than that of naive subsets.

Replicate PCRs from sorted subsets contained roughly 220 ng DNA, which is around 30,000 T cell genomes. Method: immunoSEQ multiplex PCR; TCRdb's copy keeps in-frame clones and lacks some. The sample records 2 million to 2.5 million clones, roughly 92% being singletons. A remark on this clone: What it binds is unknown.

The CDR3 has 16 residues. Trimming stripped 3 bases from V and 0 bases from J, with 14 bases between. Germline loops: CDR1 SEHNR, CDR2 FQNEAQ (reference sequence). The chain combines TRBV7-9 with TRBJ1-2; D is perhaps TRBD1 (5 bases). This sequence was found in a man younger than 30 in good health. Some clones in this sample may be carry-over from other donors' samples. Input material: naive CD4+ T cells from PBMCs. Subset of the sample: CD45RA+ positively selected. The CDR3 sequence: CASSLKGHPPNYGYTF. The CDR3 DNA is TGTGCCAGCAGCTTGAAAGGACACCCACCTAACTATGGCTACACCTTC. The variable domain in full, with the rest retrieved from reference TRBV7-9 and TRBJ1-2, is DTGVSQNPRHKITKRGQNVTFRCDPISEHNRLYWYRQTLGQGPEFLTYFQNEAQLEKSRLLSDRFSAERPKGSFSTLEIQRTEQGDSAMYLCASSLKGHPPNYGYTFGSGTRLTVV.